The next 21 T cell receptor beta chains were all read from a single sample in a study of blood T cell repertoires in COVID-19. Only in-frame clones appear in the TCRdb table, and some are missing; sequencing was by immunoSEQ multiplex PCR. This table has 270,000 or so clones, around 85% appearing once. The specimen was peripheral blood. Every receptor here comes from a human donor with COVID-19, enrolled during active disease. The donor label of this sample is uncertain.

This clone occurred once. The J gene is TRBJ2-5, the V gene TRBV24-1; the match to TRBD1 covers 7 bases. V lost 10 bases, J lost 0 bases, and 7 bases stayed unmatched. Per the germline V gene, CDR1 is KGHDR and CDR2 is SFDVKD. This CDR3 has 14 residues. The CDR3 nucleotides are TGTGCCACTGGGGGAGACAGGGACCAAGAGACCCAGTACTTC. Its translation: CATGGDRDQETQYF.

The V call is TRBV2, the J call TRBJ2-7; 9 bases are a match to TRBD2. The J segment lost 2 bases and the V segment lost 1 base, leaving 3 bases of the junction unmatched. Germline loops: CDR1 SNHLY, CDR2 FYNNEI. CDR3 length equals 15 residues. The DNA for the CDR3 is TGTGCCAGCAGTGAAGGGCTAGCGGGAACCTACGAGCAGTACTTC. Translated, it gives CASSEGLAGTYEQYF. Together with reference TRBV2 and TRBJ2-7, the CDR3 gives the full variable domain: EPEVTQTPSHQVTQMGQEVILRCVPISNHLYFYWYRQILGQKVEFLVSFYNNEISEKSEIFDDQFSVERPDGSNFTLKIRSTKLEDSAMYFCASSEGLAGTYEQYFGPGTRLTVT.

This clone was seen just once. The chain links TRBV6-6 to TRBJ1-2, with 8 positions matching TRBD1. This CDR3 is built from 15 residues. Trimming at V came to 10 bases and at J to 3 bases, leaving 13 bases not matched to a gene. The V gene's germline CDR1 is MNHNY and CDR2 SVGAGI (reference sequence). The DNA of the CDR3 is TGTGCCACCTCTTTTTGGGACAGGACTGACTATGGCTACACCTTC. It yields the protein CATSFWDRTDYGYTF.

V gene TRBV11-1 combines with J gene TRBJ2-7, with 11 bases lining up with TRBD2. This CDR3 comprises 14 residues. The V gene's germline CDR1 is SGHAT and CDR2 FQDESV (reference sequence). The ends lost 3 bases at V and 13 bases at J; junction bases unmatched: 11. Here the CDR3 reads CASSFAEATSGAYF. CDR3 bases: TGTGCCAGCAGCTTTGCCGAAGCGACTAGCGGGGCCTACTTC.

A single count supports this clone. This chain uses TRBV5-1 with TRBJ1-2; tentative D call: TRBD1 (5 bases). This CDR3 contains 13 residues. With 0 bases removed from V and 4 bases from J, the gap between germline ends came to 7 bases. The germline V gene has CDR1 SGHRS and CDR2 YFSETQ. The CDR3 coding sequence is TGCGCCAGCAGCTTGGCCGACAGCTATGGCTACACCTTC. Protein product: CASSLADSYGYTF.

This clone was observed a handful of times. The gene calls are TRBV27 and TRBJ2-7, with TRBD2 matching over 10 bases. Losses at the gene ends were 4 bases for V and 3 bases for J; bases not matched to a gene: 9. Per the germline V gene, CDR1 is MNHEY and CDR2 is SMNVEV (reference sequence). The CDR3 sequence is 16 residues long. CDR3 nucleotides: TGTGCCAGCAGTTACTCCTTAGCGGGAGGCTTCTACGAGCAGTACTTC. It codes for CASSYSLAGGFYEQYF.

This chain links TRBV4-1 with TRBJ2-2, with a tentative D call TRBD1 (6 bases). The germline CDR1 and CDR2 sequences are MGHRA and YSYEKL. This CDR3 has 15 residues. Trimming stripped 1 base from V and 5 bases from J, with 11 bases between. The chain's CDR3 is CASSQAGAGTGELFF. CDR3 sequence (DNA): TGCGCCAGCAGCCAAGCAGGGGCAGGGACCGGGGAGCTGTTTTTT.

In this sample, this clone turned up once. V usage is TRBV5-1 and J usage is TRBJ2-6; D not certain. The ends were cut back, 5 bases at V and 0 bases at J, with 6 bases in the middle. The CDR3 contains 14 residues. Germline V gives CDR1 SGHRS, CDR2 YFSETQ. The CDR3 DNA is TGCGCCAGCAGTTCTAACTCTGGGGCCAACGTCCTGACTTTC. Encoded protein: CASSSNSGANVLTF.

This clone was recorded a few times. V is TRBV6-1 and J is TRBJ1-6; D possibly corresponds to TRBD1 (5 bases). V dropped 4 bases and J dropped 9 bases, with 19 bases sitting between them. Germline V gene sequence: CDR1 MNHNS, CDR2 SASEGT. This CDR3 comprises 16 residues. CDR3 region: CASSGTWRGGVSPLHF. DNA for the CDR3: TGTGCCAGCAGTGGGACTTGGAGGGGCGGCGTTTCACCCCTCCACTTT.

The rearrangement uses TRBV28 and TRBJ2-7; D might be TRBD2 (6 bases). The V and J ends lost 4 bases and 2 bases respectively, with 12 bases between them. Germline-derived CDR1 and CDR2 are MDHEN and SYDVKM. There are 14 residues in the CDR3. The CDR3 sequence: CASSSGGTPYEQYF. CDR3 nucleotide sequence: TGTGCCAGCAGTTCAGGAGGGACCCCCTACGAGCAGTACTTC.

The J gene is TRBJ1-2, the V gene TRBV30, with D perhaps TRBD1 (6 bases). Germline CDR1 reads GTSNPN; CDR2 reads SVGIG (reference sequence). Between the trimmed V and J ends, which lost 3 bases and 4 bases, there was a span of 12 bases. This CDR3 contains 13 residues. The CDR3 nucleotides are TGTGCCTGGAGGCGACAGGAGTTCTATGGCTACACCTTC. Its protein is CAWRRQEFYGYTF. Combining the CDR3 with reference TRBV30 and TRBJ1-2 gives the whole variable domain SQTIHQWPATLVQPVGSPLSLECTVEGTSNPNLYWYRQAAGRGLQLLFYSVGIGQISSEVPQNLSASRPQDRQFILSSKKLLLSDSGFYLCAWRRQEFYGYTFGSGTRLTVV.

This clone was seen a handful of times. The gene calls are TRBV30 and TRBJ1-6, with D perhaps matching TRBD1 (5 bases). The germline gives CDR1 GTSNPN, CDR2 SVGIG (reference sequence). With 4 bases removed from V and 1 base from J, the gap between germline ends came to 8 bases. This CDR3 region has 14 residues. DNA for the CDR3: TGTGCCTGGATGGCAGGGTCCTATAATTCACCCCTCCACTTT. This sequence encodes CAWMAGSYNSPLHF.

The CDR3 DNA reads TGTGCCAGCAGCTTTGGGGTAGCGGCAGATACGCAGTATTTT. This gives the protein CASSFGVAADTQYF. The chain couples TRBV11-2 to TRBJ2-3; tentative D call: TRBD2 (6 bases). Germline V gene lookup returns CDR1 SGHAT and CDR2 FQNNGV. V shed 3 bases and J shed 4 bases, with 11 bases lying between them. This CDR3 has 14 amino acids.

The rearrangement links TRBV7-2 to TRBJ1-1, with 9 nucleotides matching TRBD1. Germline CDR1 is SGHTA and CDR2 is FQGNSA. Trimming took 5 bases from V and 1 from J; bases not matched to a gene: 5. The CDR3 loop spans 15 amino acids. The CDR3 region is CASSQGDRANTEAFF. The CDR3 nucleotides read TGTGCCAGCAGCCAGGGGGACAGGGCGAACACTGAAGCTTTCTTT.

This sequence joins TRBV27 and TRBJ2-1, with 8 bases aligning to TRBD2. The CDR3 sequence is 14 residues long. V lost 6 bases, J lost 10 bases, and 11 bases stayed unmatched. Germline lookup yields CDR1 MNHEY and CDR2 SMNVEV (reference sequence). The CDR3 region has the DNA TGTGCCAGCAGCCTAACGGGAGGGCCGAGGGAGCAGTTCTTC. Encoded protein: CASSLTGGPREQFF.

The rearrangement uses TRBV11-3 and TRBJ2-2, with a weak D call TRBD1 (6 bases). Between the trimmed V and J ends, which lost 5 bases and 2 bases, there was a span of 12 bases. CDR1 and CDR2 (germline): SGHNT, YENEEA. This CDR3 region has 15 residues. Here the CDR3 DNA reads TGTGCCAGCAGCCTGACAGGTGACAACACCGGGGAGCTGTTTTTT. This sequence encodes CASSLTGDNTGELFF.

This chain joins TRBV6-5 and TRBJ1-3; TRBD1 agrees at 8 bases. CDR3 length: 15 amino acids. CDR1 MNHEY and CDR2 SVGAGI come from the germline V gene. With V trimmed by 5 bases and J by 0 bases, 3 bases remained unmatched. In DNA, the CDR3 is TGTGCCAGCAGTCGACAGGGGACCTCTGGAAACACCATATATTTT. Residues: CASSRQGTSGNTIYF.

The table lists this clone with a few counts. V usage is TRBV20-1 and J usage is TRBJ2-3, with TRBD2 matching 11 bases. V was clipped by 3 bases and J by 0 bases; unmatched bases: 8. The CDR3 spans 17 residues. Germline values: CDR1 DFQATT, CDR2 SNEGSKA (reference sequence). As DNA, the CDR3 is TGCAGTGCTAGTACTAGCGGGAGTGTCTTAAGCACAGATACGCAGTATTTT. Its translation is CSASTSGSVLSTDTQYF.

Only a few counts were recorded for this clone. The chain is built from TRBV7-2 and TRBJ1-1, with 8 bases that match TRBD1. The CDR3 has 15 residues. CDR1 and CDR2 (germline): SGHTA, FQGNSA. Trimming at V came to 1 base and at J to 2 bases, leaving 3 bases not matched to a gene. For the CDR3, the DNA is TGTGCCAGCAGCTTAGGGGACAGGAGAAACACTGAAGCTTTCTTT. Translating gives CASSLGDRRNTEAFF.

This chain connects TRBV18 to TRBJ1-5; D perhaps matches TRBD1 (5 bases). The CDR3 has 15 amino acids. V gave up 3 bases and J gave up 7 bases, with 16 bases separating them. The germline V gene encodes CDR1 KGHSH and CDR2 LQKENI. CDR3 region: CASSPTGNPEQPQHF. CDR3 sequence (DNA): TGTGCCAGCTCACCCACAGGTAATCCAGAGCAGCCCCAGCATTTT.

The chain carries TRBV5-4 and TRBJ1-1; 9 bases match TRBD1. The CDR3 runs 15 residues. Trimming cost V 2 bases and J 5 bases; bases outside gene matches: 7. The germline V gene encodes CDR1 SGHNT and CDR2 YYREEE (reference sequence). The CDR3 loop reads CASSFHGQGKTEAFF. The DNA of the CDR3 is TGTGCCAGCAGCTTCCACGGACAGGGGAAGACTGAAGCTTTCTTT.